A selection of T cell receptor beta chains follows, all from one sample in a study of monozygotic twins with inflammatory bowel disease. Reprocessing the 5' RACE reads, TCRdb reports a single entry for every CDR3 protein and omits DNA. This sample contains fewer than 450,000 distinct CDR3 sequences. The sequenced sample consisted of blood. These receptors all come from a human donor with ulcerative colitis or Crohn's disease, or a healthy co-twin of an affected twin (not recorded which). CDR3s include the opening cysteine and the closing phenylalanine or tryptophan. Each record gives: J gene, V gene, CDR3 protein.

>TRBJ1-5|TRBV6-5
CASSYSDGSNQPQHF
>TRBJ1-1|TRBV10-3
CAISEGRFTEAFF
>TRBJ1-1|TRBV5-5
CASSWRESTEAFF
>TRBJ2-1|TRBV4-1
CASSQDPTSGGGGSYNEQFF
>TRBJ2-3|TRBV5-1
CASSNGLFPASGGTDTQYF
>TRBJ2-7|TRBV4-2
CASSQDQGQLPYF
>TRBJ1-4|TRBV5-1
CASSPGPGDEKLFF
>TRBJ1-2|TRBV20-1
CSARDPEGYGYTF
>TRBJ1-4|TRBV7-2
CASSPGQRSEKLFF
>TRBJ1-2|TRBV7-9
CASSSGQGSYGYTF
>TRBJ2-2|TRBV5-1
CASSLANSNTGELFF
>TRBJ2-7|TRBV4-1
CASSQEDRYEQYF
>TRBJ2-5|TRBV24-1
CATSDTTEYQETQYF
>TRBJ2-7|TRBV6-5
CASSYSGGAGHDYEQYF
>TRBJ1-2|TRBV7-9
CASSLRRGGANYGYTF
>TRBJ2-3|TRBV4-2
CASSPTRGTDTQYF
>TRBJ2-7|TRBV5-1
CASSLGRRPYEQYF
>TRBJ2-3|TRBV5-1
CASSLYWGTSTDTQYF
>TRBJ2-2|TRBV7-2
CASSPGGAGTGELFF
>TRBJ2-2|TRBV11-3
CASSLRGMGNTGEMFF
>TRBJ1-1|TRBV15
CATSSFLQGGAFF
>TRBJ1-4|TRBV5-1
CASSLGRGDEKLFF
>TRBJ1-2|TRBV12-5
CASGLVLSGGQGAVGGYTF
>TRBJ1-5|TRBV20-1
CSASTGTGVGQPQHF
>TRBJ2-3|TRBV4-3
CASSQAWKQYPPADTQYF
>TRBJ1-2|TRBV18
CASSPWGQGAYGYTF
>TRBJ2-7|TRBV7-2
CASSSVTGAAYEQYF
>TRBJ2-2|TRBV6-1
CASSLGWVAGELFF
>TRBJ2-3|TRBV4-1
CASSQGTFTDTQYF
>TRBJ1-5|TRBV20-1
CSASSASGQVEGPQHF
>TRBJ2-7|TRBV9
CASSVGGTGGRYEQYF
>TRBJ1-5|TRBV7-9
CASSTSSQPQHF
>TRBJ1-5|TRBV20-1
CSGKGEDKPQHF
>TRBJ1-5|TRBV4-2
CASSQVGTGGDSNQPQHF
>TRBJ1-3|TRBV7-2
CASSLVGVSGNTIYF
>TRBJ2-7|TRBV27
CASSSTGYLSEQYF
>TRBJ2-7|TRBV5-6
CASSLQKGTYEQYF
>TRBJ2-1|TRBV12-3/TRBV12-4
CASSLVRASGGASRYNEQFF
>TRBJ2-2|TRBV5-1
CASSSILTSPNTVGELFF
>TRBJ2-3|TRBV12-3/TRBV12-4
CASSWTSPADTQYF
>TRBJ2-1|TRBV30
CAWSVRGGTVYEQFF
>TRBJ2-7|TRBV5-1
CASSLSPGRAEQYF
>TRBJ2-2|TRBV7-2
CASTVHPGELFF
>TRBJ2-1|TRBV7-2
CASSFSGDSYNEQFF
>TRBJ1-5|TRBV4-1
CASSQDTHQPQHF
>TRBJ2-7|TRBV20-1
CSALLGQVSYEQYF
>TRBJ2-7|TRBV7-2
CASSLAGTGQSSYEQYF
>TRBJ2-7|TRBV5-1
CARQGRITYEQYF
>TRBJ2-7|TRBV11-3
CASTLFGGPDTWGQYF
>TRBJ2-2|TRBV4-3
CASSQEPDRANTGELFF
>TRBJ2-3|TRBV6-2/TRBV6-3
CASSTGTSGGFTDTQYF
>TRBJ2-3|TRBV5-1
CASSFIGEDTQYF
>TRBJ2-7|TRBV15
CATSRDRYEQYF
>TRBJ2-7|TRBV5-1
CASRLWSSGYEQYF
>TRBJ1-2|TRBV7-8
CASSLGCSGSSGYGYTF
>TRBJ2-7|TRBV7-8
CASSPDRRTSYEQYF
>TRBJ1-1|TRBV20-1
CSATQGRRISEAFF